This TCR beta chain emerged from a study of Ad26.COV2.S vaccination and SARS-CoV-2 variants. As to treatment: 15 to 20 received Ad26.COV2.S at low or high dose, single or two shots; about 5 received placebo; per-sample allocation not given. On day 63 after the first injection, vaccine and placebo recipients gave samples. Libraries were prepared by immunoSEQ multiplex PCR; TCRdb keeps only in-frame clonotypes and omits some of them. The sample yields some 400,000 clones, about 89% seen once. V shed 3 bases and J 3 bases; nucleotides not matched to a gene: 4. CDR1 is MGHRA, CDR2 YSYEKL, per germline. The CDR3 runs to 15 residues.

This material consisted of peripheral blood, taken in a trial of Ad26.COV2.S vaccine versus placebo. The chain carries TRBV4-1 and TRBJ2-2; 7 nucleotides agree with TRBD1. This clonotype was obtained from a person aged 18-65 years who received the Ad26.COV2.S COVID-19 vaccine or a placebo. The CDR3 sequence is CASSQLDRDTGELFF. CDR3 bases: TGCGCCAGCAGCCAGCTAGACAGGGACACCGGGGAGCTGTTTTTT.